This T cell receptor (beta chain) comes out of a study of early T cells in non-severe SARS-CoV-2 infection. Study background: Whole-blood bulk RNA, unsorted, was sequenced, and chains were unpaired. Overall study results and limits: Lookups in VDJdb leaned toward anti-spike CD8 responses and missed private and CD4 specificities.

Individually, cDNA molecules had unique molecular identifiers attached to them. TCRdb itself ran the 5' RACE reads through MiXCR, one entry per CDR3 protein. Of roughly 69,000 distinct CDR3 sequences in the sample, roughly 9% are singletons; the top ten hold roughly 12%. This clonotype was recorded many times. The antigen is undetermined. Germline V lookup: CDR1 SGHRS, CDR2 YFSETQ. The CDR3 totals 14 residues. Trimming removed 1 base from V and 6 bases from J; junction bases left unmatched: 4. The material was whole blood, obtained at baseline. The source of this sequence is an adult who was a healthcare worker with PCR-confirmed SARS-CoV-2 infection or an uninfected control (not recorded which). V gene TRBV5-1 combines with J gene TRBJ2-7; the match to TRBD2 covers 10 bases. CDR3 loop: CASSLSSGSGEQYF. Written as DNA, the CDR3 is TGCGCCAGCAGCTTGTCTAGCGGGAGCGGCGAGCAGTACTTC.